The rows below give T cell receptor beta chains drawn from one sample of a study of T cell responses to AZD1222 COVID-19 vaccine. Profiling relied on immunoSEQ multiplex PCR, and the TCRdb table lists in-frame clones only, not all of them. In the table there are about 180,000 clones, approximately 95% of which are singletons. Sequenced here: peripheral blood, sampled 28 days after the second dose of the MenACWY control vaccine. The receptors derive from an adult who received the MenACWY meningococcal vaccine as a control. Each CDR3 is given with its conserved first and last residue. Fields, in order: clone size, CDR3 length, D gene, J gene, V gene, CDR3 protein, CDR3 DNA. A D gene is named only where the DNA matches it firmly. Some rows mark clone size as missing; the rest say once, few, many or name a class of expanded clone.

clone_size: -
cdr3_length: 14
d_call: -
j_call: TRBJ1-1
v_call: TRBV27
cdr3_aa: CASSLREGVTEAFF
cdr3_nt: TGTGCCAGCAGTTTACGGGAGGGGGTAACTGAAGCTTTCTTT

clone_size: few
cdr3_length: 13
d_call: -
j_call: TRBJ2-4
v_call: TRBV4-1
cdr3_aa: CASSPNRAGIQYF
cdr3_nt: TGCGCCAGCAGCCCCAACAGGGCGGGCATTCAGTACTTC

clone_size: -
cdr3_length: 13
d_call: TRBD1
j_call: TRBJ2-7
v_call: TRBV28
cdr3_aa: CASRDRGRYEQYF
cdr3_nt: TGTGCCAGTAGGGACAGGGGTAGATACGAGCAGTACTTC

clone_size: -
cdr3_length: 15
d_call: -
j_call: TRBJ1-4
v_call: TRBV5-1
cdr3_aa: CASSLGGSTNEKLFF
cdr3_nt: TGCGCCAGCAGCTTGGGGGGTTCAACTAATGAAAAACTGTTTTTT

clone_size: -
cdr3_length: 14
d_call: TRBD1
j_call: TRBJ1-1
v_call: TRBV30
cdr3_aa: CAWDADRESTEAFF
cdr3_nt: TGTGCCTGGGATGCGGACAGGGAGAGCACTGAAGCTTTCTTT

clone_size: -
cdr3_length: 14
d_call: -
j_call: TRBJ1-5
v_call: TRBV28
cdr3_aa: CASSLRRGEQPQHF
cdr3_nt: TGTGCCAGCAGTTTACGGAGGGGCGAGCAGCCCCAGCATTTT

clone_size: once
cdr3_length: 14
d_call: TRBD2
j_call: TRBJ2-7
v_call: TRBV6-5
cdr3_aa: CASGTSVLSYEQYF
cdr3_nt: TGTGCCAGCGGGACTAGCGTACTCTCCTACGAGCAGTACTTC

clone_size: -
cdr3_length: 15
d_call: TRBD1
j_call: TRBJ1-2
v_call: TRBV5-1
cdr3_aa: CASRPNRGLDYGYTF
cdr3_nt: TGCGCCAGCAGACCAAACAGGGGGCTGGACTATGGCTACACCTTC

clone_size: -
cdr3_length: 13
d_call: TRBD1
j_call: TRBJ2-7
v_call: TRBV5-5
cdr3_aa: CASSLTGGNEQYF
cdr3_nt: TGTGCCAGCAGCTTGACAGGGGGGAACGAGCAGTACTTC

clone_size: -
cdr3_length: 13
d_call: -
j_call: TRBJ1-2
v_call: TRBV25-1
cdr3_aa: CASSVVRNYGYTF
cdr3_nt: TGTGCCAGCAGCGTTGTAAGGAACTATGGCTACACCTTC

clone_size: -
cdr3_length: 13
d_call: -
j_call: TRBJ1-2
v_call: TRBV6-7
cdr3_aa: CASEPGNNYGYTF
cdr3_nt: TGTGCCAGCGAACCGGGGAACAACTATGGCTACACCTTC

clone_size: -
cdr3_length: 13
d_call: -
j_call: TRBJ1-1
v_call: TRBV30
cdr3_aa: CAWSVLRGTEAFF
cdr3_nt: TGTGCCTGGAGTGTACTTCGGGGCACTGAAGCTTTCTTT

clone_size: -
cdr3_length: 16
d_call: -
j_call: TRBJ1-3
v_call: TRBV5-1
cdr3_aa: CASSPDGRWSGNTIYF
cdr3_nt: TGCGCCAGCAGCCCGGACGGCCGCTGGAGTGGAAACACCATATATTTT

clone_size: -
cdr3_length: 13
d_call: -
j_call: TRBJ2-7
v_call: TRBV7-6
cdr3_aa: CASSLYDSYEQYF
cdr3_nt: TGTGCCAGCAGCCTATATGACAGCTACGAGCAGTACTTC

clone_size: -
cdr3_length: 12
d_call: -
j_call: TRBJ2-5
v_call: TRBV30
cdr3_aa: CAWGVAQETQYF
cdr3_nt: TGTGCCTGGGGGGTCGCCCAGGAGACCCAGTACTTC